The clone carrying this T cell receptor (beta chain) was observed a few times. Each CDR3 protein gets one entry after TCRdb re-called the PCR reads with MiXCR. The table shows several thousand distinct CDR3 sequences, with 15% to 19% occurring only once. The data were obtained in a study of tumor-infiltrating lymphocytes in oesophageal squamous cell carcinoma. Germline CDR1 MRHNA, CDR2 SNTAGT. V lost 0 bases and J lost 6; bases outside the gene matches: 0. The CDR3 runs 15 residues. The clonotype comes from a male donor with esophageal squamous cell carcinoma. The sequenced sample was blood. This rearrangement joins TRBV6-4 to TRBJ2-1, with 12 positions matching TRBD2. The CDR3 loop reads CASSDSLAGGNEQFF. The CDR3 nucleotides read TGTGCCAGCAGTGACTCACTAGCGGGGGGCAATGAGCAGTTCTTC.